This T cell receptor beta chain was found in a study of cytomegalovirus exposure and HLA in healthy donors. Background on the study: The 120 or so validation repertoires were reported in a later analysis to have been generated on the same platform as the roughly 670 first-cohort repertoires. Study conclusions and caveats: Reported performance of the classifier showed diagnosis of cytomegalovirus status with high specificity and sensitivity. A later analysis found first-cohort TCR clusters tended to co-occur in the 120 validation repertoires.

On this clone: The antigen remains undetermined.

The V gene's germline CDR1 is MDHEN and CDR2 SYDVKM. The ends were cut back, 5 bases at V and 4 bases at J, with 15 bases in the middle. CDR3 length: 15 residues. Libraries were prepared by immunoSEQ multiplex PCR; TCRdb keeps only in-frame clonotypes and omits some of them. The table lists about 60,000 clones, approximately 95% of them singletons. Specimen: PBMCs. The receptor was isolated from a woman aged 18-29 years in good health and CMV-seropositive. The chain uses TRBV28 and TRBJ1-5, with D possibly matching TRBD1 (5 bases). The CDR3 reads CASSHQGGVNQPQHF. CDR3 nucleotides: TGTGCCAGCAGTCATCAGGGTGGGGTTAATCAGCCCCAGCATTTT.